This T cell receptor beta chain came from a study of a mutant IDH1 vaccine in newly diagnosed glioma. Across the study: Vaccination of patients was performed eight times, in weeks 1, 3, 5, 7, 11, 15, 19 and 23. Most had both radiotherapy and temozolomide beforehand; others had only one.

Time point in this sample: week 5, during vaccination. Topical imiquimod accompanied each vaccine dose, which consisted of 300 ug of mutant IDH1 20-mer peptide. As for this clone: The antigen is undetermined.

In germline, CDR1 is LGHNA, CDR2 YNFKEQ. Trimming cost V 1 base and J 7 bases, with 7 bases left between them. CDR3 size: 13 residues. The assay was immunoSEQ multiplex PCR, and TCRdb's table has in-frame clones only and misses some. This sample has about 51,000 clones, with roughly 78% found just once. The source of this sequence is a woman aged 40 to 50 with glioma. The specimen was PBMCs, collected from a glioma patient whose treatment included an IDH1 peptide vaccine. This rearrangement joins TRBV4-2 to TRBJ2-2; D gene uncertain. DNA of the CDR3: TGTGCCAGCAGCCAAGGGTTGTACGGGGAGCTGTTTTTT. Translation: CASSQGLYGELFF.